What follows is one TCR beta chain and its context. Its cognate antigen has yet to be identified. The CDR3 carries no conserved terminal phenylalanine or tryptophan, so it likely arises from a read error. The limits of the CDR3 on the DNA are not certain, so only TCRdb's listed CDR3 is given. This sample is part of a study of regulatory T cells in long-lasting Graves disease (dated by TCRdb to about 2021). Describing the broader study: Antithyroid drugs had been taken for less than 3 months by newly diagnosed Graves' disease patients. The study was registered as a clinical trial and conducted in China. Persistent Graves' disease patients were compared with newly diagnosed Graves' disease patients by peripheral blood TCR sequencing and RNA sequencing. A total of 35 or so samples were covered by TCR sequencing, comprising around 13 persistent and 20 or so newly diagnosed Graves' disease patients.

The germline V gene gives CDR1 as WSHSY and CDR2 as SAAADI. Counting both end residues, the CDR3 totals 16 amino acids. Libraries were made using multiplex PCR. Sequencing was performed on an Illumina HiSeq 4000. CDR3 regions were amplified by Arm-PCR with iRepertoire HTBI primers to construct TCR beta libraries. Before sequencing, the PCR products underwent gel purification. Turning to the authors' computational methods: Across samples, around 62 TRBV and roughly 15 TRBJ segments were identified and used for gene usage analysis of CDR3 amino acid clonotypes. Filtered high-quality paired reads were merged into contigs using COPE and FqMerger. BLAST was used to align contigs to the IMGT TRBV, TRBD and TRBJ reference genes, and CDR3 was defined following IMGT. Highly expanded clones were defined as clonotypes with a frequency above 0.1%. Shannon entropy served as the measure of repertoire diversity, while the Gini coefficient captured V-J evenness. Clonotypes shared by more than one individual were considered public. TCRdb applied fastp at Q25 and MiXCR to the public reads, then kept only in-frame beta chains. All rows with the same CDR3 protein become a single entry with the most common DNA and genes. The authors' filters were not applied to this entry. The sample table contains hundreds of thousands of distinct CDR3 sequences; only one count was recorded for 13% of them. The top ten clonotypes cover roughly a tenth of the sample.

The sample's time point label, decoded: newly diagnosed GD, antithyroid drugs for less than 3 months. For both TCR sequencing and RNA sequencing, RNA was extracted from PBMCs using TRIzol. The diagnosis of Graves' disease followed American Thyroid Association guidelines. Recruitment of patients was carried out at an endocrinology department in Xi'an, China. From each patient, nine milliliters of peripheral blood was collected into an EDTA anticoagulant tube. Ficoll Paque Plus density gradient separation was used to isolate PBMCs, and no further T cell sorting was performed. An Agilent 2100 Bioanalyzer and agarose gel were used to check RNA quality, while a NanoDrop 2000 measured RNA concentration. Overall results and qualifications from the work: Lower TCR Shannon entropy and fewer highly expanded clones were observed in persistent Graves' disease patients than in newly diagnosed patients, which suggested clonal expansion. Peripheral blood alone was examined, since thyroid tissue, which constituted the primary lesion, could not be accessed. Persistent disease showed preferential use of TRBV28, TRBJ1-2 and TRBJ2-5, whereas newly diagnosed disease favored TRBV20-1 and TRBJ2-1. Only the TCR beta chain was sequenced and analyzed. More public clonotypes were shared among persistent patients (about 2,800) than among newly diagnosed patients (966). The small sample size was acknowledged by the authors as a limitation that may reduce accuracy.

These data also featured in a second study, about T cells in Graves' hyperthyroidism and ophthalmopathy. According to the second study: Stable Graves' hyperthyroidism was defined as no progression to ophthalmopathy during 18 months of follow-up. Hyperthyroidism patients were aged 18 to 65 years and newly diagnosed, with disease duration of less than 2 months. Any patient with an uncontrolled infection, another autoimmune disease, pregnancy or lactation was excluded. Diagnoses were based on clinical symptoms, serum thyroxine and TRAb, thyroid ultrasound and orbital computed tomography. The first round of RT-PCR for the TCR CDR3 was performed with the HTBI primer set and the Qiagen OneStep RT-PCR kit. Most expanded thyroid clonotypes (frequency above 0.001) were also found in blood, which suggests that blood repertoires may mirror thyroid immune responses. Ophthalmopathy was separated from stable hyperthyroidism by a 13 V-J signature model, with over 85% sensitivity and about 81% specificity obtained in cross-validation and 80%/75% obtained in testing. In validation, the model predicted progression to ophthalmopathy with over 60% sensitivity and approximately 78% specificity, a median of around six months before onset. To identify TCR V-J signatures that set the groups apart, the researchers used a discovery cohort of 100 patients, made up of under 45 with Graves' ophthalmopathy and 55 to 65 with stable Graves' hyperthyroidism. Prospective prediction of ophthalmopathy was tested in an independent validation cohort consisting of 18 hyperthyroidism patients and more than 15 patients who later progressed to ophthalmopathy. The 100 discovery patients were divided at random into training and test sets in a 7:3 ratio. In more than 5 Graves' hyperthyroidism patients, the study also compared T-cell repertoires from thyroid tissue with T-cell repertoires from blood. Following sampling, methimazole starting at 30 mg daily was given to hyperthyroidism patients, and high-dose intravenous methylprednisolone was given to ophthalmopathy patients. Libraries were constructed in a second round of multiplex PCR, after which size selection and purification were performed. Sequencing of the libraries was done on an Illumina HiSeq2000 using paired-end 100 bp reads. SOAPnuke was used to process the raw data, with reads discarded if the reads contained adapters or uncalled bases, had a mean Phred below 15, or lacked an exact constant-primer or identifier match. COPE v1.2.5 was used to merge the high-quality paired reads, and each unique nucleotide sequence was defined as a clonotype. Clonotypes were aligned to IMGT TRBV, TRBD and TRBJ reference segments using MiTCR v1.1. Analysis was restricted to V-J combinations with a frequency above 0.0001, which covered about 99% of repertoires. A TCS score was defined as the ratio between F50 (clonal expansion) and ExV (chaos), using BLOSUM62-based TCRdist between CDR3 peptides within each V-J. Welch's t-statistics and random forest reduced fewer than 600 V-J features to about 12, which were used in a naive Bayes classifier (R e1071). Sample size was not statistically predetermined, and blinding of investigators to group allocation was not performed. The paper reports TCR Vbeta CDR3 sequencing of 130 to 150 peripheral blood samples: approximately 43 ophthalmopathy, some 80 hyperthyroidism and around 17 progressor patients.

The material was peripheral blood mononuclear cells (PBMCs), obtained at new diagnosis, from a patient treated with antithyroid drugs. Recombination linked TRBV10-2 to TRBJ2-7; the tabulated D call, TRBD2, remains unverified against the DNA. This receptor was taken from a man aged 25-45 years with Graves disease. Donor details come from another sample of the same person, matched by shared clones. This receptor has the CDR3 CASSESTPGTSGRLRS.